Below are 17 T cell receptor beta chains sequenced from a single sample in a study of naive CD8 T cells in extremely preterm neonates. This table comes from immunoSEQ multiplex PCR, and its TCRdb copy is limited to in-frame clones, with some not included. Of a few thousand clones in the sample, roughly 97% were seen once. What was sequenced was naive CD8+ T cells from blood. The receptors derive from a human donor in good health.

The rearrangement joins TRBV6-1 to TRBJ2-5; tentative D call: TRBD1 (5 bases). The J call may be incorrect, as the DNA end agrees better with TRBJ2-7. Germline V CDR1 and CDR2: MNHNS, SASEGT. This CDR3 contains 13 residues. The CDR3 DNA follows: TGTGCCAGCAGTGAATCAAGGGGCCACGAGCAGTACTTC. Translating gives CASSESRGHEQYF.

V is TRBV2 and J is TRBJ1-5; the D gene is possibly TRBD1 (5 bases). The V gene's germline CDR1 is SNHLY and CDR2 FYNNEI. The CDR3 has 16 residues. Trimming stripped 8 bases from V and 0 bases from J, with 17 bases between. CDR3: CASPRLQGFSNQPQHF. CDR3 in DNA: TGTGCCAGCCCCCGCCTCCAGGGCTTTAGCAATCAGCCCCAGCATTTT.

The V and J genes are TRBV5-1 and TRBJ2-3, with D maybe TRBD2 (7 bases). V shed 3 bases and J shed 0 bases, with 20 bases lying between them. CDR3 length: 18 residues. Per germline, CDR1 SGHRS and CDR2 YFSETQ. The chain's CDR3 is CASSWGGVSPPSTDTQYF. CDR3 bases: TGCGCCAGCAGCTGGGGGGGCGTTAGTCCCCCTAGCACAGATACGCAGTATTTT.

This clone was observed once. V gene TRBV5-8 combines with J gene TRBJ2-2; TRBD2 agrees at 11 bases. Germline V lookup: CDR1 SGHTS, CDR2 YDEGEE. V lost 3 bases, J lost 4 bases, and 5 bases stayed unmatched. The CDR3 is 16 amino acids. CDR3 loop: CASSWGLAVFTGELFF. Written as DNA, the CDR3 is TGTGCCAGCAGCTGGGGACTAGCGGTTTTCACCGGGGAGCTGTTTTTT.

The rearrangement links TRBV6-6 to TRBJ2-5, with 7 bases aligning to TRBD1. Germline assignment: CDR1 MNHNY and CDR2 SVGAGI (reference sequence). V dropped 2 bases and J dropped 2; count of bases not matched to a gene: 5. This CDR3 is built from 15 residues. The DNA of the CDR3 is TGTGCCAGCAGTTACCCCAGGGGGAGACAAGAGACCCAGTACTTC. Protein product: CASSYPRGRQETQYF.

The chain uses TRBV9 and TRBJ2-2, with D unclear. Deletions cut 2 bases from V and 7 bases from J, with 15 bases between. The CDR3 sequence is 15 residues long. Germline V lookup: CDR1 SGDLS, CDR2 YYNGEE. The CDR3 DNA sequence: TGTGCCAGCAGCGTCACCGCGGCGGATAGCGGGGAGCTGTTTTTT. Amino acids: CASSVTAADSGELFF.

V and J are TRBV4-2 and TRBJ2-1; 9 nucleotides agree with TRBD2. V was pared by 4 bases and J by 7 bases, with 8 bases of the junction left unmatched. The CDR3 contains 15 residues. The germline CDR1 and CDR2 sequences are LGHNA and YNFKEQ. The CDR3 is CASSRGGRAPNEQFF. The CDR3 region has the DNA TGTGCCAGCAGCCGTGGCGGGAGGGCCCCAAATGAGCAGTTCTTC.

In its sample, this clone was seen once. CDR3 DNA sequence: TGTGCCAGCAGCTTACTTTCTGCGGGGACGTCCACGAGCTATGGCTACACCTTC. Translation gives CASSLLSAGTSTSYGYTF. V gene TRBV7-2 combines with J gene TRBJ1-2, with TRBD1 as a possible D gene (5 bases). The CDR3 contains 18 residues. Trimming shortened V by 2 bases and J by 4 bases, and 23 bases separated the two germline ends. Germline V gives CDR1 SGHTA, CDR2 FQGNSA. The full variable domain, completed using reference TRBV7-2 and TRBJ1-2, is GAGVSQSPSNKVTEKGKDVELRCDPISGHTALYWYRQSLGQGLEFLIYFQGNSAPDKSGLPSDRFSAERTGGSVSTLTIQRTQQEDSAVYLCASSLLSAGTSTSYGYTFGSGTRLTVV.

The gene calls are TRBV19 and TRBJ1-1, with D possibly being TRBD1 (5 bases). CDR1 and CDR2 from the germline V gene are LNHDA and SQIVND (reference sequence). The CDR3 covers 13 residues. Trimming stripped 9 bases from V and 2 bases from J, with 13 bases between. The CDR3 is CASRTRQNTEAFF. CDR3 nucleotides: TGTGCCAGCAGGACAAGGCAAAACACTGAAGCTTTCTTT.

This chain links TRBV5-1 with TRBJ2-5, with D unclear. This CDR3 has 12 amino acids. Germline assignment: CDR1 SGHRS and CDR2 YFSETQ. The V gene lost 2 bases and the J gene lost 3 bases, with 5 bases spanning the gap. CDR3 DNA: TGCGCCAGCAGCTTCCCGGAAGAGACCCAGTACTTC. Amino acid sequence: CASSFPEETQYF.

This clone has only one observation. The chain recombines TRBV30 with TRBJ1-1; D is perhaps TRBD1 (5 bases). The CDR3 runs to 13 residues. V lost 0 bases and J lost 6, with 11 bases in between. CDR1 GTSNPN and CDR2 SVGIG come from the germline V gene (reference sequence). The DNA for the CDR3 is TGTGCCTGGAGTGTACGCGGGGGAGCTGAAGCTTTCTTT. Translating it yields CAWSVRGGAEAFF.

V gene TRBV25-1 combines with J gene TRBJ2-2; D not certain. V was trimmed by 2 bases and J by 0 bases, leaving 7 bases between them. This CDR3 is built from 15 residues. CDR1 and CDR2 (germline): MGHDK, SYGVNS. CDR3 loop: CASSEGQSNTGELFF. The CDR3 DNA reads as TGTGCCAGCAGTGAAGGCCAGTCGAACACCGGGGAGCTGTTTTTT.

The rearrangement links TRBV10-1 to TRBJ2-7; TRBD1 aligns across 9 bases. Germline CDR1 is WNHNN and CDR2 is SYGVQD (reference sequence). The trim removed 6 bases at V and 4 bases at J, leaving 4 bases unmatched. This CDR3 spans 13 amino acids. The CDR3 sequence: CASSGTGTYEQYF. CDR3 nucleotides: TGCGCCAGCAGCGGGACAGGGACTTACGAGCAGTACTTC.

This clone has a single count. The V gene is TRBV11-3, the J gene TRBJ1-1; 9 nucleotides line up with TRBD1. The V gene end was trimmed by 5 bases and the J gene end by 8 bases; junction bases not matched to a gene: 3. Germline V gene sequence: CDR1 SGHNT, CDR2 YENEEA. The CDR3 sequence is 12 residues long. This chain's CDR3 is CASSPGTGEAFF. CDR3 coding DNA: TGTGCCAGCAGCCCCGGGACAGGGGAAGCTTTCTTT. Full variable domain (missing parts from reference TRBV11-3 and TRBJ1-1): EAGVVQSPRYKIIEKKQPVAFWCNPISGHNTLYWYLQNLGQGPELLIRYENEEAVDDSQLPKDRFSAERLKGVDSTLKIQPAELGDSAVYLCASSPGTGEAFFGQGTRLTVV.

V gene TRBV5-4 combines with J gene TRBJ2-1; the match to TRBD2 covers 14 bases. J lost 7 bases, V lost 4 bases, and 4 bases had no gene match. The CDR3 sequence is 15 residues long. CDR1 SGHNT and CDR2 YYREEE come from the germline V gene (reference sequence). This chain's CDR3 is CASSQWTSGRNEQFF. The CDR3 region has the DNA TGTGCCAGCAGCCAATGGACTAGCGGGAGGAATGAGCAGTTCTTC.

V gene TRBV6-5 combines with J gene TRBJ2-7, with D possibly matching TRBD1 (6 bases). The CDR3 has 14 amino acids. Germline V CDR1 and CDR2: MNHEY, SVGAGI. The germline V and J ends were trimmed by 3 bases and 1 base, with 10 bases remaining between them. CDR3 nucleotides: TGTGCCAGCAGTTATGCCGGGACATCCTACGAGCAGTACTTC. Translated, it gives CASSYAGTSYEQYF.

CDR3 in amino acids: CASSRDSAYEQYF. The CDR3 region has the DNA TGTGCCAGCAGCCGGGACAGCGCCTACGAGCAGTACTTC. The gene calls are TRBV7-9 and TRBJ2-7, with 7 bases aligning to TRBD1. The CDR3 spans 13 residues. Germline lookup yields CDR1 SEHNR and CDR2 FQNEAQ (reference sequence). The trim removed 5 bases at V and 2 bases at J, leaving 3 bases unmatched.